The 22 T cell receptor beta chains listed next were all sequenced from one sample in a study of T cells in Graves' hyperthyroidism and ophthalmopathy. RNA transcripts were the template for amplifying TCR beta CDR3 regions. First-round RT-PCR with HTBI primers amplified the TCR CDR3 region. TCRdb redid the calling of the multiplex PCR reads with MiXCR, one entry per CDR3 protein. The sample lists around 500,000 distinct CDR3 sequences; approximately 23% were seen once. The sequencing sample was made of blood. These receptors all come from an older woman with Graves' ophthalmopathy.

This clonotype was observed a handful of times. A junction end diverges from the germline sequence, so it may reflect a read error. This chain joins TRBV11-2 and TRBJ1-1; D unresolved. The germline V gene has CDR1 SGHAT and CDR2 FQNNGV. The CDR3 consists of 14 residues. The CDR3 spells CASNLDGPNTEAFF. CDR3 sequence (DNA): TGTGCCAGCAACTTAGACGGACCGAACACTGAAGCTTTCTTT.

The CDR3 bases are TGCGCCAGCAGTACCGGGTCCGAAAGGGCAGATACGCAGTATTTT. Protein product: CASSTGSERADTQYF. The chain uses TRBV10-1 and TRBJ2-3, with no clear D. V was clipped by 5 bases and J by 4 bases, with 16 bases between them. Germline assignment: CDR1 WNHNN and CDR2 SYGVQD (reference sequence). The CDR3 consists of 15 residues.

This clonotype was detected only a few times. The J gene is TRBJ2-2, the V gene TRBV2, with 10 bases matching TRBD1. Germline lookup yields CDR1 SNHLY and CDR2 FYNNEI. J gave up 7 bases and V 7 bases, and 6 bases lay outside the gene matches. This CDR3 region has 14 residues. CDR3 in amino acids: CASTGTGVFGELFF. DNA of the CDR3: TGTGCCAGCACCGGGACAGGGGTGTTCGGGGAGCTGTTTTTT.

The table lists this clonotype with many counts. The J gene is TRBJ1-2, the V gene TRBV12-3 or TRBV12-4; 8 bases map to TRBD1. V gave up 6 bases and J gave up 2 bases; unmatched junction bases: 2. This CDR3 spans 13 amino acids. The CDR3, as DNA: TGTGCCAGCAGACCAGGGGGCAACTATGGCTACACCTTC. It encodes CASRPGGNYGYTF.

In this sample, this clonotype turned up many times. The chain joins TRBV20-1 to TRBJ1-2; D is possibly TRBD1 (5 bases). V lost 6 bases and J lost 8, with 13 bases in between. CDR1 DFQATT and CDR2 SNEGSKA come from the germline V gene (reference sequence). The CDR3 is 11 residues long. The CDR3 reads CSARAGVGYTF. The CDR3 coding sequence is TGCAGTGCCCGTGCGGGGGTCGGCTACACCTTC.

This clonotype appeared a few times. This sequence joins TRBV3-1 and TRBJ1-6; the D gene is possibly TRBD1 (6 bases). Germline V gene data show CDR1 as LGHDT and CDR2 as YNNKEL (reference sequence). The CDR3 is made up of 18 amino acids. V dropped 2 bases and J dropped 6 bases, with 20 bases sitting between them. This CDR3 reads CASSQRGTFKGGNSPLHF. The CDR3 bases are TGTGCCAGCAGCCAACGAGGGACGTTTAAAGGGGGTAATTCACCCCTCCACTTT.

This clonotype was detected only once. Compared with germline, one end of the junction differs, possibly owing to a read error. The gene calls are TRBV3-1 and TRBJ1-1; D is undetermined. Germline V gives CDR1 LGHDT, CDR2 YNNKEL (reference sequence). The CDR3 has 14 residues. The CDR3 DNA follows: TGTGCCAGCAGACGAAGAGGAGAGAACACTGAAGCTCTCTTT. Its translation: CASRRRGENTEALF.

At least ten counts were recorded for this clonotype. The V gene is TRBV28, the J gene TRBJ1-5; TRBD1 is a possible D gene (5 bases). The CDR3 has 17 residues. V was clipped by 6 bases and J by 6 bases, with 24 bases between them. CDR1 and CDR2 from the germline V gene are MDHEN and SYDVKM. The CDR3 DNA follows: TGTGCCAGCAGCCCCGGAGGAGGGGAACCCTCTTTTCAGCCCCAGCATTTT. Protein: CASSPGGGEPSFQPQHF.

V and J are TRBV19 and TRBJ2-2, with D tentatively TRBD1 (5 bases). V was pared by 5 bases and J by 7 bases, with 14 bases between. The CDR3 loop spans 14 amino acids. Germline lookup yields CDR1 LNHDA and CDR2 SQIVND (reference sequence). The CDR3 DNA follows: TGTGCCAGTAGTCCTCAGGGAATCCTCGGGGAGCTGTTTTTT. This translates into CASSPQGILGELFF.

This clonotype was observed a few times. The rearrangement uses TRBV20-1 and TRBJ1-4; D remains ambiguous. The CDR3 runs to 14 residues. The germline CDR1 and CDR2 sequences are DFQATT and SNEGSKA (reference sequence). DNA of the CDR3: TGCAGCGTCGCAGTAGATGCAACTAATGAAAAACTGTTTTTT. Its protein product is CSVAVDATNEKLFF.

In this sample, this clonotype turned up many times. The chain employs TRBV12-3 or TRBV12-4 and TRBJ2-5; D may match TRBD1 or TRBD2 (7 bases each). V was clipped by 1 base and J by 4 bases, with 10 bases between them. The CDR3 covers 14 residues. CDR3 DNA sequence: TGTGCCAGCAGTTTAGGCAGGGGGGGAGAGACCCAGTACTTC. Translated: CASSLGRGGETQYF.

A few counts support this clonotype. The CDR3 DNA is TGTGCCAGCAGCGTCCCACTAGCGGGAGTCTCCGAGCAGTACTTC. Encoded protein: CASSVPLAGVSEQYF. The chain recombines TRBV7-9 with TRBJ2-7; 11 positions agree with TRBD2. Germline V gene lookup returns CDR1 SEHNR and CDR2 FQNEAQ (reference sequence). The CDR3 runs 15 residues. V was clipped by 5 bases and J by 6 bases; unmatched bases: 9.

This clonotype has at least ten counts. Here the CDR3 DNA reads TGTGCCAGCAGCCACAGGGGGCGAGAAGCTTTCTTT. The encoded protein is CASSHRGREAFF. The chain combines TRBV3-1 with TRBJ1-1; 8 bases line up with TRBD1. The germline V gene has CDR1 LGHDT and CDR2 YNNKEL (reference sequence). The CDR3 length is 12 residues. The junction had 2 bases not matched to a gene; V was cut back by 3 bases and J by 8 bases. Full variable domain (missing parts from reference TRBV3-1 and TRBJ1-1): DTAVSQTPKYLVTQMGNDKSIKCEQNLGHDTMYWYKQDSKKFLKIMFSYNNKELIINETVPNRFSPKSPDKAHLNLHINSLELGDSAVYFCASSHRGREAFFGQGTRLTVV.

This clonotype was counted a few times. A single base separates this from a much larger clone, so it may be a read error. The V call is TRBV18, the J call TRBJ2-3; D uncertain. The V and J ends lost 2 bases and 3 bases respectively, with 3 bases between them. The germline CDR1 and CDR2 sequences are KGHSH and LQKENI. This CDR3 is 12 amino acids long. Written as DNA, the CDR3 is TGTGCCAGCTCACCAGAGACAGATACGCAGTATTTT. It translates to CASSPETDTQYF.

This clonotype occurred many times. The chain links TRBV2 to TRBJ1-2; D unresolved. CDR3 length: 13 amino acids. The V gene lost 2 bases and the J gene lost 4 bases, with 8 bases spanning the gap. Germline V gives CDR1 SNHLY, CDR2 FYNNEI. CDR3 in DNA: TGTGCCAGCAGTGAAACGGCGAGCTATGGCTACACCTTC. Translating gives CASSETASYGYTF.

With respect to this clonotype: At one boundary the junction diverges from the germline segment, which might be a read error. The CDR3 sequence: CGARRDRVTNEQFF. The CDR3 nucleotides are TGCGGTGCTAGGAGGGACAGGGTAACGAATGAGCAGTTCTTC. The chain uses TRBV20-1 and TRBJ2-1; TRBD1 agrees at 9 bases. The CDR3 is 14 residues long. CDR1 is DFQATT and CDR2 is SNEGSKA in the germline V gene (reference sequence).

This clonotype has more than one count but fewer than ten. The chain is built from TRBV5-1 and TRBJ1-4; D perhaps matches TRBD1 (6 bases). Germline V gives CDR1 SGHRS, CDR2 YFSETQ. The CDR3 sequence is 15 residues long. V shed 4 bases and J shed 5 bases, with 15 bases lying between them. CDR3 DNA: TGCGCCAGCAGCCTAGACAGGCTCAAGAATGAAAAACTGTTTTTT. Translation gives CASSLDRLKNEKLFF.

This clonotype was seen ten or more times. The chain employs TRBV2 and TRBJ1-3; D is possibly TRBD1 (5 bases). Germline CDR1 is SNHLY and CDR2 is FYNNEI. V lost 4 bases to trimming and J lost 4 bases, with 11 bases between them. The CDR3 length is 14 residues. CDR3 in DNA: TGTGCCAGCAGTGGAGGGGTTTACGGAAACACCATATATTTT. Its translation is CASSGGVYGNTIYF.

This clonotype was detected a few times. V and J are TRBV2 and TRBJ1-2; TRBD1 matches at 8 bases. Germline values: CDR1 SNHLY, CDR2 FYNNEI. The CDR3 is 14 amino acids. With 6 bases clipped from V and 4 bases from J, the junction kept 7 bases outside the gene matches. CDR3 sequence reads: CASSGQGRIYGYTF. DNA for the CDR3: TGTGCCAGCAGCGGACAGGGAAGAATCTATGGCTACACCTTC.

This clonotype was detected only a few times. The CDR3 sequence is CSARPLAGLTYEQYF. CDR3 sequence (DNA): TGCAGTGCTAGACCCCTAGCGGGATTAACCTACGAGCAGTACTTC. The chain uses TRBV20-1 and TRBJ2-7; 9 bases match TRBD2. Per the germline V gene, CDR1 is DFQATT and CDR2 is SNEGSKA (reference sequence). This CDR3 is 15 amino acids long. Losses at the gene ends were 2 bases for V and 2 bases for J; bases not matched to a gene: 7.

Only a few counts were recorded for this clonotype. The V call is TRBV20-1, the J call TRBJ2-7, with 11 positions matching TRBD2. The germline V gene encodes CDR1 DFQATT and CDR2 SNEGSKA (reference sequence). Germline trimming cut 1 base from V and 3 bases from J; bases unmatched to any gene: 2. This CDR3 contains 14 residues. The CDR3 loop is CSARGLAGGYEQYF. DNA of the CDR3: TGCAGTGCTAGAGGGCTAGCGGGAGGCTACGAGCAGTACTTC.

V gene TRBV2 combines with J gene TRBJ2-4; TRBD2 matches at 10 bases. With 2 bases clipped from V and 5 bases from J, the junction kept 9 bases outside the gene matches. Germline values: CDR1 SNHLY, CDR2 FYNNEI. The length of the CDR3 is 17 residues. CDR3 in amino acids: CASSELSGRGWENIQYF. The CDR3 DNA reads TGTGCCAGCAGTGAACTAAGCGGGAGGGGCTGGGAAAACATTCAGTACTTC.